This entry lists 21 T cell receptor beta chains sequenced from one sample in a study of identical twins. TCRdb re-called the 5' RACE reads through MiXCR, storing one row per CDR3 protein. The data hold 1.5 million to 2 million distinct CDR3 sequences, with about 30% observed a single time. Sequencing was carried out using cord blood. The receptors come from a newborn girl in good health.

The chain uses TRBV20-1 and TRBJ2-1; 14 bases map to TRBD2. Germline loops: CDR1 DFQATT, CDR2 SNEGSKA (reference sequence). The CDR3 is 15 amino acids. With V trimmed by 2 bases and J by 9 bases, 6 bases remained unmatched. The DNA of the CDR3 is TGCAGTGCTAGACTGGGACTAGCGGGAGTAGGTGAGCAGTTCTTC. Translated, it gives CSARLGLAGVGEQFF.

The CDR3 protein is CASSPNLAGPYNEQFF. The CDR3 bases are TGCGCCAGCAGCCCTAACCTAGCGGGACCTTACAATGAGCAGTTCTTC. The rearrangement joins TRBV4-1 to TRBJ2-1, with 9 nucleotides matching TRBD2. Germline values: CDR1 MGHRA, CDR2 YSYEKL. The J segment lost 4 bases and the V segment lost 4 bases, leaving 8 bases of the junction unmatched. The CDR3 length is 16 residues.

In its sample, this clonotype was seen a few times. The rearrangement joins TRBV10-3 to TRBJ1-1, with TRBD1 matching over 10 bases. Germline V gives CDR1 ENHRY, CDR2 SYGVKD. CDR3 size: 13 residues. V gave up 6 bases and J gave up 8 bases; unmatched junction bases: 6. The CDR3 spells CAIRGQGVTEAFF. Written as DNA, the CDR3 is TGTGCCATCAGAGGACAGGGGGTGACCGAAGCTTTCTTT.

This clonotype was found a few times. The gene calls are TRBV11-2 and TRBJ1-1; 7 positions agree with TRBD1. CDR1 and CDR2 (germline): SGHAT, FQNNGV. CDR3 length: 14 residues. V dropped 8 bases and J dropped 1; count of bases not matched to a gene: 7. In DNA, the CDR3 is TGTGCCAGCGGAATCCAGGGGGGGAACACTGAAGCTTTCTTT. Its protein is CASGIQGGNTEAFF.

As to this clonotype: One base away lies a much larger clone, so this may be a sequencing read error. The chain links TRBV2 to TRBJ2-5; D may be TRBD1 (6 bases). The DNA end is a closer match to TRBJ2-7, so the J assignment may be wrong. Germline V lookup: CDR1 SNHLY, CDR2 FYNNEI. The CDR3 is 13 amino acids. In DNA form, the CDR3 reads TGTGCCAGCAGTAGTAGCAGGGGATACGAGCAGTACTTC. Translating gives CASSSSRGYEQYF.

This clonotype has just a few counts. The chain recombines TRBV9 with TRBJ2-3; D remains unclear. Trimming took off 0 bases at V and 6 bases at J, with 17 bases between the two ends. Germline V CDR1 and CDR2: SGDLS, YYNGEE. The length of the CDR3 is 16 residues. CDR3 sequence (DNA): TGTGCCAGCAGCGTAGGGCGCCCTATGTTTTGGGATACGCAGTATTTT. Residues: CASSVGRPMFWDTQYF.

The rearrangement links TRBV7-9 to TRBJ1-2, with 8 bases identical to TRBD1. There are 15 residues in the CDR3. V dropped 4 bases and J dropped 3; count of bases not matched to a gene: 7. Germline V gene lookup returns CDR1 SEHNR and CDR2 FQNEAQ (reference sequence). The CDR3 sequence: CASSSRQGPDYGYTF. CDR3 sequence (DNA): TGTGCCAGCAGCTCTAGACAGGGGCCCGACTATGGCTACACCTTC.

Note on this clonotype: This may be a read error, as it is one base from a much larger clone. V gene TRBV9 combines with J gene TRBJ2-3; D uncertain. Trimming removed 0 bases at V and 4 bases at J, with 3 bases between. The CDR3 spans 12 residues. Germline loops: CDR1 SGDLS, CDR2 YYNGEE. The CDR3 here is CASSVDADTQYF. In DNA, the CDR3 is TGTGCCAGCAGCGTAGACGCAGATACGCAGTATTTT.

This clonotype was seen only a few times. This chain joins TRBV20-1 and TRBJ1-1, with TRBD1 identical over 10 bases. From germline, CDR1 is DFQATT and CDR2 SNEGSKA (reference sequence). The CDR3 length is 14 residues. The CDR3 coding sequence is TGCCGTTTGACGGGACAGGGGACGAACACTGAAGCTTTCTTT. This codes for CRLTGQGTNTEAFF.

The chain has TRBV3-1 and TRBJ1-1, with D uncertain. Trimming stripped 2 bases from V and 4 bases from J, with 5 bases between. The germline CDR1 and CDR2 sequences are LGHDT and YNNKEL (reference sequence). The CDR3 is 12 residues long. CDR3 sequence: CASSQSPTEAFF. The DNA for the CDR3 is TGTGCCAGCAGCCAATCCCCCACTGAAGCTTTCTTT.

The chain combines TRBV6-4 with TRBJ2-1; D possibly corresponds to TRBD2 (6 bases). Germline values: CDR1 MRHNA, CDR2 SNTAGT. The CDR3 covers 16 residues. Trimming removed 0 bases at V and 3 bases at J, with 12 bases between. Here the CDR3 DNA reads TGTGCCAGCAGTGACTCGTTTCGGGAGAACTACAATGAGCAGTTCTTC. It codes for CASSDSFRENYNEQFF.

The table lists this clonotype with a count of one. At one boundary the junction diverges from the germline segment, which might be a read error. The J gene is TRBJ2-1, the V gene TRBV4-1; 10 bases are a match to TRBD2. This CDR3 is 15 amino acids long. Germline CDR1 and CDR2: MGHRA and YSYEKL. Here the CDR3 DNA reads TGCGCCAGCAGCCAAAGCGGGGGGGCCCACAATGAGCCGTTCTTC. It encodes CASSQSGGAHNEPFF.

V gene TRBV6-1 combines with J gene TRBJ1-6; TRBD1 aligns across 11 bases. J gave up 8 bases and V 3 bases, and 9 bases lay outside the gene matches. Per the germline V gene, CDR1 is MNHNS and CDR2 is SASEGT. The CDR3 covers 17 residues. CDR3 nucleotide sequence: TGTGCCAGCAGTGATCAGTTTGGGACAGGGGGACATTCACCCCTCCACTTT. Its protein is CASSDQFGTGGHSPLHF.

The rearrangement uses TRBV28 and TRBJ2-7; D ambiguous. Germline CDR1 and CDR2: MDHEN and SYDVKM. Trimming stripped 2 bases from V and 1 base from J, with 12 bases between. The CDR3 is made up of 15 amino acids. CDR3 bases: TGTGCCAGCAGTTTACTGGCTTGGCAGTCCTACGAGCAGTACTTC. This codes for CASSLLAWQSYEQYF.

This clonotype was observed once. An end of the junction does not agree with germline; a read error may underlie this. The chain couples TRBV12-3 or TRBV12-4 to TRBJ1-5, with a possible D match to TRBD1 (5 bases). This CDR3 region has 12 residues. CDR3 sequence (DNA): TGTGCCAACAGTTTAGGGGTTCAGCCCCAGCATTTT. Protein: CANSLGVQPQHF.

A single count supports this clonotype. This clone may be a read error of a much larger clone one base away. As DNA, the CDR3 is TGTGCCAGCAGCGTTAGCGGGGGCCCTTACAATGAGCAGTACTTC. Amino acid sequence: CASSVSGGPYNEQYF. This chain connects TRBV9 to TRBJ2-5; TRBD2 matches at 9 bases. Trimming took 2 bases from V and 11 from J; bases not matched to a gene: 13. The CDR3 is 15 residues long. Germline CDR1 reads SGDLS; CDR2 reads YYNGEE.

This rearrangement joins TRBV20-1 to TRBJ2-1; D is unresolved. The CDR3 consists of 12 residues. Trimming cost V 3 bases and J 2 bases, with 5 bases left between them. CDR1 is DFQATT and CDR2 is SNEGSKA in the germline V gene (reference sequence). In DNA, the CDR3 is TGCAGTGCTAGCGGGCCCTACAATGAGCAGTTCTTC. The encoded protein is CSASGPYNEQFF.

V and J are TRBV20-1 and TRBJ2-1, with TRBD1 identical over 7 bases. The CDR3 runs 13 residues. The junction had 9 bases not matched to a gene; V was cut back by 3 bases and J by 10 bases. CDR1 and CDR2 (germline): DFQATT, SNEGSKA (reference sequence). The CDR3 sequence: CSARGTASYEQFF. CDR3 DNA sequence: TGCAGTGCTAGGGGGACAGCCTCCTACGAGCAGTTCTTC.

The rearrangement uses TRBV24-1 and TRBJ2-1, with 8 bases that match TRBD2. Germline assignment: CDR1 KGHDR and CDR2 SFDVKD. CDR3 length equals 18 residues. V shed 3 bases and J 0 bases; nucleotides not matched to a gene: 9. CDR3: CATSDPKPGGGSYNEQFF. CDR3 DNA: TGTGCCACCAGTGATCCTAAGCCGGGGGGGGGCTCCTACAATGAGCAGTTCTTC.

This chain uses TRBV9 with TRBJ2-3, with 9 nucleotides matching TRBD1. The germline gives CDR1 SGDLS, CDR2 YYNGEE. This CDR3 is built from 17 residues. V shed 2 bases, J shed 5 bases, and the junction held 12 bases outside the gene matches. This chain's CDR3 is CASSVSLIQGAVDTQYF. The CDR3 DNA is TGTGCCAGCAGCGTCTCGCTAATACAGGGGGCGGTAGATACGCAGTATTTT.

This clonotype has only a few counts. The chain uses TRBV20-1 and TRBJ2-3; 7 bases line up with TRBD1. Germline V gives CDR1 DFQATT, CDR2 SNEGSKA (reference sequence). CDR3 length equals 12 residues. The CDR3 DNA reads TGCAGCTTCGGACAGGGCACAGATACGCAGTATTTT. Its translation is CSFGQGTDTQYF.